These T cell receptor beta chains were read from a single sample in a study of cytomegalovirus exposure and HLA in healthy donors. Produced via immunoSEQ multiplex PCR; TCRdb's table is partial and in-frame only. In the table there are about 160,000 clones, approximately 77% of which are singletons. The sequenced material came from PBMCs. The source of these receptors is a man aged 25 to 40 in good health and CMV-seropositive. Each CDR3 is given with its conserved first and last residue. The order of the fields is D gene, V gene, J gene, clone size, CDR3 DNA, CDR3 protein. A D gene is named only where the DNA matches it firmly. The listing skips clone size in some rows; elsewhere it reads once, few, many or a size class.

TRBD1,TRBV5-6,TRBJ2-7,NA,TGTGCCAGCAGCCAACCGGGACAGGCGCCTTACGAGCAGTACTTC,CASSQPGQAPYEQYF
TRBD1,TRBV15,TRBJ2-5,NA,TGTGCCACCAGCAGATCGACAGGGAGTTGGGAGACCCAGTACTTC,CATSRSTGSWETQYF
NA,TRBV10-3,TRBJ1-6,NA,TGTGCCGCGGGTAGCTCCTATAATTCACCCCTCCACTTT,CAAGSSYNSPLHF
TRBD1,TRBV2,TRBJ2-1,few,TGTGCCAGCACTCGGGACAGGGATTTGAATGAGCAGTTCTTC,CASTRDRDLNEQFF
NA,TRBV5-1,TRBJ2-4,NA,TGCGCCAGCAGCTTCTCCGCCAAAAACATTCAGTACTTC,CASSFSAKNIQYF
NA,TRBV28,TRBJ1-2,NA,TGTGCCAGCAGTTTACGGGATTGGAATGGCTACACCTTC,CASSLRDWNGYTF
NA,TRBV19,TRBJ2-7,NA,TGTGCCAGTAGTCCAGGGGGACTCTACGAGCAGTACTTC,CASSPGGLYEQYF
TRBD2,TRBV2,TRBJ2-7,NA,TGTGCCAGCAGTGGACTGACTAGCGGGGGGACAAGCTCCTACGAGCAGTACTTC,CASSGLTSGGTSSYEQYF
NA,TRBV10-3,TRBJ1-2,NA,TGTGCCATCAGTGAATACAGGACCAACTATGGCTACACCTTC,CAISEYRTNYGYTF
TRBD1,TRBV7-9,TRBJ1-2,once,TGTGCCAGCAGTTGGACAGGGGAGTATGGCTACACCTTC,CASSWTGEYGYTF
TRBD1,TRBV5-1,TRBJ1-1,NA,TGCGCCAGCAGCTTTACCCCGGGACAGAGGGATGAAGCTTTCTTT,CASSFTPGQRDEAFF
TRBD2,TRBV5-4,TRBJ2-1,few,TGTGCCAGCAGCTTGGGGCTAGCGGGGGCCAATGAGCAGTTCTTC,CASSLGLAGANEQFF
TRBD2,TRBV7-8,TRBJ2-7,NA,TGTGCCAGCAGCTTAGCGCTGGCTAGCGGGGAAACTTTATACGAGCAGTACTTC,CASSLALASGETLYEQYF
NA,TRBV4-2,TRBJ1-6,NA,TGTGCCAGCAGCCAAGGCCCAACCGGGGCCTATAATTCACCCCTCCACTTT,CASSQGPTGAYNSPLHF
NA,TRBV5-6,TRBJ1-3,NA,TGTGCCAGCAGCTTCCAGGGGGGAAACACCATATATTTT,CASSFQGGNTIYF
NA,TRBV11-2,TRBJ2-6,NA,TGTGCCAGCAGCTCAGGATCTGGGGCCAACGTCCTGACTTTC,CASSSGSGANVLTF
TRBD1,TRBV28,TRBJ1-2,NA,TGTGCCAGCAGTCATGCCGGGACAGCACTAAACCGCTATGGCTACACCTTC,CASSHAGTALNRYGYTF
NA,TRBV10-3,TRBJ1-1,NA,TGTGCCATCAGTGAATCACAGCCGAACACTGAAGCTTTCTTT,CAISESQPNTEAFF
NA,TRBV28,TRBJ1-6,NA,TGTGCCAGCAGTTTTTTCGCGTCGGATAATTCACCCCTCCACTTT,CASSFFASDNSPLHF
TRBD1,TRBV5-1,TRBJ2-1,NA,TGCGCCAGCAGCTTGAACGAGTTAGGGGGCACGAATGAGCAGTTCTTC,CASSLNELGGTNEQFF
NA,TRBV5-1,TRBJ2-7,NA,TGCGCCAGCAGCCCAATTGTAGGGGGGGGGCCCTACGAGCAGTACTTC,CASSPIVGGGPYEQYF
TRBD2,TRBV9,TRBJ2-2,NA,TGTGCCAGCAGCGTAGTAAATAGCGGGGGATTGACCGGGGAGCTGTTTTTT,CASSVVNSGGLTGELFF
TRBD1,TRBV6-5,TRBJ1-1,NA,TGTGCCAGCAGTCACGGACAGGGCACTGAAGCTTTCTTT,CASSHGQGTEAFF
NA,TRBV6-1,TRBJ1-2,NA,TGTGCCAGCAGTGACAGGGACTATGGCTACACCTTC,CASSDRDYGYTF
NA,TRBV28,TRBJ1-5,NA,TGTGCCAGCAGTTCCCTGAGCGAGCCCCAGCATTTT,CASSSLSEPQHF
NA,TRBV6-6,TRBJ2-7,few,TGTGCCAGCAGTTACACCCGAGGAGGGACCTACGAGCAGTACTTC,CASSYTRGGTYEQYF
TRBD1,TRBV5-1,TRBJ2-5,once,TGCGCCAGCAGCAGGACAGGGGGCGAAGGTATAGAGACCCAGTACTTC,CASSRTGGEGIETQYF
TRBD1,TRBV30,TRBJ1-1,few,TGTGCCTGGAGCCACGGACAGGGGCCGAACACTGAAGCTTTCTTT,CAWSHGQGPNTEAFF
NA,TRBV9,TRBJ1-6,NA,TGTGCCAGCAGCGTAGGATGGCGGCAGGGGAATTCACCCCTCCACTTT,CASSVGWRQGNSPLHF
TRBD1,TRBV5-1,TRBJ1-6,NA,TGCGCCAGCAGCGCGGACAGGGTCAGTTCACCCCTCCACTTT,CASSADRVSSPLHF
TRBD2,TRBV28,TRBJ2-7,NA,TGTGCCAGCAGTCCAGGGTATGGGACTAGGATCTACGAGCAGTACTTC,CASSPGYGTRIYEQYF
TRBD1,TRBV9,TRBJ1-1,few,TGTGCCAGCAGCGTTACAGGGGCGAACACTGAAGCTTTCTTT,CASSVTGANTEAFF
NA,TRBV4-1,TRBJ1-1,NA,TGCGCCAGCAGCCAAGTAGGAGGGGAGAACACTGAAGCTTTCTTT,CASSQVGGENTEAFF
TRBD1,TRBV6-4,TRBJ2-2,few,TGTGCCAGCAGTACCGACAGGGATACCGGGGAGCTGTTTTTT,CASSTDRDTGELFF
NA,TRBV7-6,TRBJ2-5,NA,TGTGCCAGCAGCTTAGCTGGAGGGTTAGAGACCCAGTACTTC,CASSLAGGLETQYF
TRBD2,TRBV2,TRBJ2-3,NA,TGTGCCAGCAGTGAAGAGCGGGGGGCAGGAGATACGCAGTATTTT,CASSEERGAGDTQYF
TRBD2,TRBV27,TRBJ2-7,few,TGTGCCAGCAGTTTCGGACTAGCGGGGGCCAGCTCCTACGAGCAGTACTTC,CASSFGLAGASSYEQYF
TRBD2,TRBV9,TRBJ2-3,NA,TGTGCCAGCAGCGCCCGCTCGGGGGGGACGCACGGAGATACGCAGTATTTT,CASSARSGGTHGDTQYF
TRBD1,TRBV19,TRBJ2-2,NA,TGTGCCAGCAAGACAGGGGAAGGCCGAGACGGGGAGCTGTTTTTT,CASKTGEGRDGELFF
TRBD1,TRBV19,TRBJ1-6,NA,TGTGCCAGCCACCGGGACAGGGAAAACTCACCCCTCCACTTT,CASHRDRENSPLHF
NA,TRBV15,TRBJ2-1,NA,TGTGCCACCAGCAGAGATTTAGCGCCCTCCTACAATGAGCAGTTCTTC,CATSRDLAPSYNEQFF
NA,TRBV6-1,TRBJ2-1,NA,TGTGCCAGCACTCTGGACCGAACGGGGTATGAGCAGTTCTTC,CASTLDRTGYEQFF
TRBD1,TRBV6-6,TRBJ1-5,NA,TGTGCCAGCAGGAACAGGGGTGACTATAGCAATCAGCCCCAGCATTTT,CASRNRGDYSNQPQHF
NA,TRBV11-2,TRBJ2-7,NA,TGTGCCAGCAGCTTAGATCGGGTCGGCTCCTACGAGCAGTACTTC,CASSLDRVGSYEQYF
TRBD1,TRBV5-5,TRBJ1-2,NA,TGTGCCAGCAGCTTTCCAGGGGGCGGAGGCTACACCTTC,CASSFPGGGGYTF
TRBD2,TRBV7-9,TRBJ2-2,NA,TGTGCCAGCAGCCTACCGGGACTAGAGAACACCGGGGAGCTGTTTTTT,CASSLPGLENTGELFF
NA,TRBV14,TRBJ2-2,few,TGTGCCAGCAGCCAAGGAGCTCTGAACACCGGGGAGCTGTTTTTT,CASSQGALNTGELFF
NA,TRBV19,TRBJ1-2,NA,TGTGCCAGTAGTATCCGGACAGCCCCTTGGGGCTACACCTTC,CASSIRTAPWGYTF
NA,TRBV11-2,TRBJ2-5,NA,TGTGCCAGCAGCTTAGATGATTGGATGACGGCTAGCCAAGAGACCCAGTACTTC,CASSLDDWMTASQETQYF
NA,TRBV6-5,TRBJ2-2,few,TGTGCCAGCAGAACCGGGACTTTAAACACCGGGGAGCTGTTTTTT,CASRTGTLNTGELFF
TRBD2,TRBV10-1,TRBJ2-2,NA,TGCGCCAGCAGTGAGTCTAGCGGGACCGGGGAGCTGTTTTTT,CASSESSGTGELFF
NA,TRBV2,TRBJ2-5,NA,TGTGCCAGCAGGAGTGGTTTAGCGGTAGAGACCCAGTACTTC,CASRSGLAVETQYF
NA,TRBV19,TRBJ1-1,NA,TGTGCCAGTAGTATATTCGGGGGGCCTACTGAAGCTTTCTTT,CASSIFGGPTEAFF